The 18 T cell receptor beta chains below all came from one sample that was sequenced in a study of glioma-infiltrating T cells. TCR alpha and beta CDR3 regions were amplified from RNA using iRepertoire nested multiplex PCR. Each CDR3 protein gets one entry after TCRdb re-called the multiplex PCR reads with MiXCR. This table holds 150,000 or so distinct CDR3 sequences, about 39% found once. Sequencing input: glioma tissue, nonneoplastic brain tissue, or PBMCs (not recorded which). All receptors derive from a human donor with low-grade glioma or glioblastoma, undergoing nonglioma brain surgery, or in good health (not recorded which).

As concerns this clonotype: A much larger clone differs by one base, so this may be a read error. V is TRBV4-1 and J is TRBJ2-3; maybe TRBD1 (5 bases). The CDR3 has 14 amino acids. Looked up from germline, CDR1 is MGHRA and CDR2 is YSYEKL. The CDR3 sequence: CASSQDGSTGTQYF. CDR3 nucleotides: TGCGCCAGCAGCCAAGATGGCAGCACAGGTACGCAGTATTTT.

This clonotype was seen only once. CDR3 region: CASTPGGTHHTQYF. In DNA form, the CDR3 reads TGTGCCAGCACCCCGGGCGGGACGCACCATACGCAGTATTTT. The genes are TRBV10-3 and TRBJ2-3; D might be TRBD2 (6 bases). CDR3 length equals 14 residues. The ends were cut back, 10 bases at V and 7 bases at J, with 21 bases in the middle. The germline V gene has CDR1 ENHRY and CDR2 SYGVKD.

The chain joins TRBV7-2 to TRBJ2-7; 10 positions agree with TRBD2. The CDR3 is made up of 14 amino acids. V was pared by 6 bases and J by 7 bases, with 9 bases of the junction left unmatched. CDR1 SGHTA and CDR2 FQGNSA come from the germline V gene. CDR3 sequence reads: CASRSLAGALEQYF. The CDR3 DNA sequence: TGTGCCAGCAGGAGTCTAGCGGGAGCGCTTGAGCAGTACTTC.

This clonotype showed up just a few times. The chain couples TRBV20-1 to TRBJ2-3; 7 bases align to TRBD1. Trimming cost V 4 bases and J 7 bases; bases outside gene matches: 8. Germline assignment: CDR1 DFQATT and CDR2 SNEGSKA (reference sequence). The CDR3 totals 13 residues. As DNA, the CDR3 is TGCAGTGCTACCGACGGACAGGTCCATACGCAGTATTTT. Translating gives CSATDGQVHTQYF.

This clonotype was counted only a few times. The rearrangement joins TRBV24-1 to TRBJ2-1; 8 bases align to TRBD1. V was pared by 5 bases and J by 6 bases, with 5 bases of the junction left unmatched. Germline lookup yields CDR1 KGHDR and CDR2 SFDVKD. This CDR3 has 14 residues. DNA for the CDR3: TGTGCCACCAGTGTAGGAGGGACAGGCAATGAGCAGTTCTTC. Translation gives CATSVGGTGNEQFF.

The chain carries TRBV4-1 and TRBJ2-7; D uncertain. Germline V lookup: CDR1 MGHRA, CDR2 YSYEKL. The CDR3 totals 14 residues. Trimming cost V 0 bases and J 1 base, with 7 bases left between them. The CDR3 DNA is TGCGCCAGCAGCCAAGATCTCAGATCCTACGAGCAGTACTTC. This encodes CASSQDLRSYEQYF.

This clonotype was detected a few times. CDR3 coding DNA: TGCGCCAGCAGCCAAGCCAGGGGAGGCCAAGAGACCCAGTACTTC. Translating gives CASSQARGGQETQYF. The V gene is TRBV4-1, the J gene TRBJ2-5; D may match TRBD1 or TRBD2 (6 bases each). The V gene lost 1 base and the J gene lost 1 base, with 10 bases spanning the gap. CDR1 and CDR2 from the germline V gene are MGHRA and YSYEKL. This CDR3 has 15 residues.

This clonotype has only a few counts. The rearrangement joins TRBV27 to TRBJ1-6; unclear D gene. The CDR3 totals 13 residues. V lost 9 bases and J 7 bases, leaving 13 bases between the germline ends. Looked up from germline, CDR1 is MNHEY and CDR2 is SMNVEV (reference sequence). CDR3 sequence reads: CASSSGPNSPLHF. The CDR3 bases are TGTGCCAGTAGCAGCGGGCCCAATTCACCCCTCCACTTT.

The chain has TRBV29-1 and TRBJ2-1, with 11 bases fitting TRBD2. This CDR3 is 14 amino acids long. The J segment lost 8 bases and the V segment lost 1 base, leaving 4 bases of the junction unmatched. Germline V gene sequence: CDR1 SQVTM, CDR2 ANQGSEA. CDR3 coding DNA: TGCAGCGTTGAAGCTACTAGCGGGAGCGATGAGCAGTTCTTC. The encoded protein is CSVEATSGSDEQFF.

The CDR3 loop reads CASSGVGVTGANVLTF. Written as DNA, the CDR3 is TGTGCCAGCTCCGGGGTGGGGGTAACTGGGGCCAACGTCCTGACTTTC. The chain couples TRBV7-2 to TRBJ2-6, with D perhaps TRBD1 or TRBD2 (5 bases each). This CDR3 is built from 16 residues. With 8 bases removed from V and 2 bases from J, the gap between germline ends came to 16 bases. Germline loops: CDR1 SGHTA, CDR2 FQGNSA. The whole variable domain, remainder taken from reference TRBV7-2 and TRBJ2-6, is GAGVSQSPSNKVTEKGKDVELRCDPISGHTALYWYRQSLGQGLEFLIYFQGNSAPDKSGLPSDRFSAERTGGSVSTLTIQRTQQEDSAVYLCASSGVGVTGANVLTFGAGSRLTVL.

The rearrangement joins TRBV7-8 to TRBJ2-1; D might be TRBD2 (5 bases). The CDR3 contains 13 residues. Germline assignment: CDR1 SGHVS and CDR2 FQNEAQ. Trimming pared 5 bases from V and 5 bases from J, leaving 10 bases between. The CDR3 region is CASSRGKNNEQFF. CDR3 coding DNA: TGTGCCAGCAGCCGGGGAAAGAACAATGAGCAGTTCTTC.

V usage is TRBV2 and J usage is TRBJ2-3; D tentatively fits TRBD1 or TRBD2 (5 bases each). CDR3 size: 14 residues. Looked up from germline, CDR1 is SNHLY and CDR2 is FYNNEI. V lost 11 bases and J 6 bases, leaving 21 bases between the germline ends. The CDR3 reads CAGGRSFFQDTQYF. In DNA form, the CDR3 reads TGTGCCGGGGGAAGGTCTTTCTTCCAGGATACGCAGTATTTT.

This clonotype was picked up one time. The gene calls are TRBV27 and TRBJ1-2, with a tentative D call TRBD1 (5 bases). The CDR3 length is 15 residues. Germline CDR1 and CDR2: MNHEY and SMNVEV (reference sequence). V gave up 1 base and J gave up 4 bases, with 13 bases separating them. CDR3 sequence reads: CASSLFTLGTYGYTF. CDR3 sequence (DNA): TGTGCCAGCAGTTTATTCACCCTCGGGACCTATGGCTACACCTTC.

This clonotype occurred many times. V and J are TRBV20-1 and TRBJ2-7; 7 bases line up with TRBD1. Germline CDR1 is DFQATT and CDR2 is SNEGSKA (reference sequence). The CDR3 is made up of 13 amino acids. J lost 0 bases, V lost 6 bases, and 5 bases had no gene match. CDR3 loop: CSASGTDSYEQYF. The CDR3 region has the DNA TGCAGTGCGTCCGGGACAGACTCCTACGAGCAGTACTTC.

A few counts support this clonotype. This chain links TRBV28 with TRBJ1-5, with D possibly matching TRBD1 (5 bases). Germline V lookup: CDR1 MDHEN, CDR2 SYDVKM. The CDR3 runs to 16 residues. The V and J ends lost 3 bases and 7 bases respectively, with 19 bases between them. The CDR3 DNA reads as TGTGCCAGCAGTTTTTTGGCGGACATGAGTGGACAGCCCCAGCATTTT. Protein: CASSFLADMSGQPQHF.

The CDR3 DNA reads TGTGCCAGCAGTTCCAGGCCTACCTCTGGAAACACCATATATTTT. It encodes CASSSRPTSGNTIYF. The chain is built from TRBV28 and TRBJ1-3; D remains ambiguous. V lost 4 bases to trimming and J lost 0 bases, with 10 bases between them. The germline V gene encodes CDR1 MDHEN and CDR2 SYDVKM. The CDR3 sequence is 15 residues long.

V usage is TRBV25-1 and J usage is TRBJ1-1, with D uncertain. CDR3 length: 11 amino acids. V was pared by 7 bases and J by 7 bases, with 10 bases between. In germline, CDR1 is MGHDK, CDR2 SYGVNS. The DNA of the CDR3 is TGTGCCAGCATGGAGGCCCTTGAAGCTTTCTTT. Its protein product is CASMEALEAFF. The whole variable domain, filled in from reference TRBV25-1 and TRBJ1-1, reads EADIYQTPRYLVIGTGKKITLECSQTMGHDKMYWYQQDPGMELHLIHYSYGVNSTEKGDLSSESTVSRIRTEHFPLTLESARPSHTSQYLCASMEALEAFFGQGTRLTVV.

This clonotype was seen just once. V and J are TRBV6-2 or TRBV6-3 and TRBJ2-3; the D is unclear. Trimming removed 2 bases from V and 6 bases from J, with 12 bases in between. This CDR3 is 14 amino acids long. Germline V lookup: CDR1 MNHEY, CDR2 SVGEGT. CDR3 sequence reads: CASSYPGPGDTQYF. The CDR3 DNA is TGTGCCAGCAGTTACCCGGGTCCCGGGGATACGCAGTATTTT.